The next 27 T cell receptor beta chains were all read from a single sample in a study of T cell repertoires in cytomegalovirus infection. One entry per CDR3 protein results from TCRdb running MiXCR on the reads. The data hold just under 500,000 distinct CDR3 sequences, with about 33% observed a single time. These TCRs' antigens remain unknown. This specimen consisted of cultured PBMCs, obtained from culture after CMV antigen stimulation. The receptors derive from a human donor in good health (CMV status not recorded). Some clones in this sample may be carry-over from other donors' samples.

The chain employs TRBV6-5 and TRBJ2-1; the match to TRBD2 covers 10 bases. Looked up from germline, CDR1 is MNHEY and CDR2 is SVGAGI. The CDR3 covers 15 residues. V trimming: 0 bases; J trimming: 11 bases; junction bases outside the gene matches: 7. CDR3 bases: TGTGCCAGCAGTTACTCGTTTAGCGGGAGGCCCCAGCAGTTCTTC. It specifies CASSYSFSGRPQQFF.

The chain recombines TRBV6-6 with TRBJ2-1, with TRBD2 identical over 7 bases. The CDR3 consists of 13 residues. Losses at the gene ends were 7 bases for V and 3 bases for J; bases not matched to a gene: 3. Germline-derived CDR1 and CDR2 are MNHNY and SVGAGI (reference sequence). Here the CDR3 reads CASNLAVYNEQFF. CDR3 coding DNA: TGTGCCAGCAACCTAGCGGTCTACAATGAGCAGTTCTTC.

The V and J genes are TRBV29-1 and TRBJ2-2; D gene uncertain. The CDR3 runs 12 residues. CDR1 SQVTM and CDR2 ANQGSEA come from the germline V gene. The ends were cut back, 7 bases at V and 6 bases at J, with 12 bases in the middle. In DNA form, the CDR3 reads TGCAGCGGGAAAGGGTCCCCCGGGGAGCTGTTTTTT. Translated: CSGKGSPGELFF.

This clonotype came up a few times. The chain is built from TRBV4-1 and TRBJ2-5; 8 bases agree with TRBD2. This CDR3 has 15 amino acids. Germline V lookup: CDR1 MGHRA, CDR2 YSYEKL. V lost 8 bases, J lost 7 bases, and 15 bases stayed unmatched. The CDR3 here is CASDESAGAIATQYF. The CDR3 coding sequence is TGCGCCAGCGATGAATCAGCGGGAGCCATCGCGACCCAGTACTTC.

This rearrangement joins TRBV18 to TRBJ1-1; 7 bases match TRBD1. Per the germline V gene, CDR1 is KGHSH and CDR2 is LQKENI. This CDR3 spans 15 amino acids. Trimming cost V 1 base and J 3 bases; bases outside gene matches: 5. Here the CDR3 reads CASSPLPQGDTEAFF. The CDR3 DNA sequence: TGTGCCAGCTCACCACTCCCCCAGGGGGACACTGAAGCTTTCTTT.

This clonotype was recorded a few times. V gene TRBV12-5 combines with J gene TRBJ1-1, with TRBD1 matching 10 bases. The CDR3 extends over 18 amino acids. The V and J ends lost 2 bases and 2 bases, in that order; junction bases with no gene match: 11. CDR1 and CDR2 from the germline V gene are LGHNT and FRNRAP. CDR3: CASGLLQGTGELNTEAFF. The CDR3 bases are TGTGCTAGTGGTTTGCTTCAGGGGACAGGGGAATTAAACACTGAAGCTTTCTTT.

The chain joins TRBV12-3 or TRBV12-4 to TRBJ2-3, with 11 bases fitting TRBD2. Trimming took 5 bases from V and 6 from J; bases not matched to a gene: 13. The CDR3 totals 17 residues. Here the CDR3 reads CASSPIRLAGLGDTQYF. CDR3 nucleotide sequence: TGTGCCAGCAGTCCTATCCGACTAGCGGGACTTGGGGATACGCAGTATTTT.

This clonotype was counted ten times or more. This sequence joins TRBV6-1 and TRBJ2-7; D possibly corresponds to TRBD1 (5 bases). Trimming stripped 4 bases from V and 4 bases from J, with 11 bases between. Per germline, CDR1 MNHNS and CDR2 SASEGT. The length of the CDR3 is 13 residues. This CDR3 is CASSVYGAYEQYF. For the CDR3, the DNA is TGTGCCAGCAGTGTTTATGGGGCGTACGAGCAGTACTTC.

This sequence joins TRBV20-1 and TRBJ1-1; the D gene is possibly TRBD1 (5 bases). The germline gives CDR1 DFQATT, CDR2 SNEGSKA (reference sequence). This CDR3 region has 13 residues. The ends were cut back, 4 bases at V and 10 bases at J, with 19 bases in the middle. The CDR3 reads CSAIFTGSGGAFF. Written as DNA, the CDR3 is TGCAGTGCTATCTTTACAGGAAGCGGCGGAGCTTTCTTT.

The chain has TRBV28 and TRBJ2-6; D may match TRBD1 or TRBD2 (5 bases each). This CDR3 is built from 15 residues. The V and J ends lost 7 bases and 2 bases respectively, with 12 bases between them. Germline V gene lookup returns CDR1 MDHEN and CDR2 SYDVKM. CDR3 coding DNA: TGTGCCAGCATTGGGGGAGCTGCTGGGGCCAACGTCCTGACTTTC. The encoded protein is CASIGGAAGANVLTF.

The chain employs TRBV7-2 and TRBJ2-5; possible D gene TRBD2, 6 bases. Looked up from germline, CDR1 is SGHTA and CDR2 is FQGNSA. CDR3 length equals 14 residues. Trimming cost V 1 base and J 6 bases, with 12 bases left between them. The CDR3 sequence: CASSLERGGKTQYF. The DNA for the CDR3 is TGTGCCAGCAGCTTAGAGCGAGGAGGGAAGACCCAGTACTTC.

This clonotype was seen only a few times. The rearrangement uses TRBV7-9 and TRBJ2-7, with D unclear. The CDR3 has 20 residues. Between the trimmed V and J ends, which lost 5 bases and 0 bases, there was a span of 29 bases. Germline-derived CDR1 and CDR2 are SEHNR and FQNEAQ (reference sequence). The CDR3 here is CASSRSRASTNPKSSYEQYV. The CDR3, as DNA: TGTGCCAGCAGCCGATCCCGGGCCTCCACGAATCCCAAAAGCTCCTACGAGCAGTACGTC.

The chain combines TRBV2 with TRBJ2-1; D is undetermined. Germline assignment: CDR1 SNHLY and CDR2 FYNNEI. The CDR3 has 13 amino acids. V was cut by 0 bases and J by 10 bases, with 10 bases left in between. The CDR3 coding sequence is TGTGCCAGCAGTGAAGCGCGAGCAGGCGAGCAGTTCTTC. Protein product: CASSEARAGEQFF.

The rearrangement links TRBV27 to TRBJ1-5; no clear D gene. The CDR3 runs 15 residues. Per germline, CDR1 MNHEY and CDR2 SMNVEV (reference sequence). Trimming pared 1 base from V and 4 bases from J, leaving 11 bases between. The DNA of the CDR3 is TGTGCCAGCAGTTTATATTCCAGTCCTAATCAGCCCCAGCATTTT. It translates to CASSLYSSPNQPQHF.

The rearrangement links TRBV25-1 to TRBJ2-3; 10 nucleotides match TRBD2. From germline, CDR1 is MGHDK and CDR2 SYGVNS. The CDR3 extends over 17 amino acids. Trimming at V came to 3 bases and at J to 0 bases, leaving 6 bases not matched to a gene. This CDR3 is CASSDSSGSWSTDTQYF. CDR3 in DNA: TGTGCCAGCAGTGATTCTAGCGGGAGCTGGAGCACAGATACGCAGTATTTT.

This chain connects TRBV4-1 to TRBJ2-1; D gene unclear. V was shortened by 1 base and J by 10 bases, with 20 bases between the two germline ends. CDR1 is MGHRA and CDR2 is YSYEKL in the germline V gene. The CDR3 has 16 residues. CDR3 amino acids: CASSQALTGPPSEQFF. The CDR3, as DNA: TGCGCCAGCAGCCAAGCCCTAACCGGGCCTCCAAGCGAGCAGTTCTTC.

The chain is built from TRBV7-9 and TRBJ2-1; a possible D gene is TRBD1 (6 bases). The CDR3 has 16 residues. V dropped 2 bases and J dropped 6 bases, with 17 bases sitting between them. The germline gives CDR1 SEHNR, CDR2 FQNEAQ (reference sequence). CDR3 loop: CASSLWDIPGSNEQFF. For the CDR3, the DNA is TGTGCCAGCAGCTTATGGGACATTCCCGGAAGCAATGAGCAGTTCTTC.

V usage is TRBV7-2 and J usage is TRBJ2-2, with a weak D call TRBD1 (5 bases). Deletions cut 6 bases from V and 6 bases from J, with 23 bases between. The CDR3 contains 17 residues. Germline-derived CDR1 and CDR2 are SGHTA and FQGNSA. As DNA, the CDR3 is TGTGCCAGCAGTTTCCCGGTGGCAGGGTTCCGTTCCGGGGAGCTGTTTTTT. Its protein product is CASSFPVAGFRSGELFF.

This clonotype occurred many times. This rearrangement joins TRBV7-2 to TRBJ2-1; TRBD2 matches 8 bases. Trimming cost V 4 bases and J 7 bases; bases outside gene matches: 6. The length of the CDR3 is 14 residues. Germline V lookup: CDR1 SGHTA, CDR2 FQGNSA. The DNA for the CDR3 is TGTGCCAGCAGCTCGTCGGGAGGGCCAAATGAGCAGTTCTTC. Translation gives CASSSSGGPNEQFF.

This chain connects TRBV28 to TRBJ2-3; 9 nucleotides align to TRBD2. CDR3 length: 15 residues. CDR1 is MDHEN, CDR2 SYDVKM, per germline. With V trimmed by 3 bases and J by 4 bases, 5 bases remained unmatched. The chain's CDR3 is CASSLNSGRADTQYF. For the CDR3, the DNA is TGTGCCAGCAGTTTGAATAGCGGGAGAGCAGATACGCAGTATTTT.

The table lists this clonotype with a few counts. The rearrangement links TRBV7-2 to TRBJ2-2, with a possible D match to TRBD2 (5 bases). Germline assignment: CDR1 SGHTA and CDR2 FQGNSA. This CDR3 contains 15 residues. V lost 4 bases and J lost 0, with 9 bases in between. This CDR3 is CASSSKDSNTGELFF. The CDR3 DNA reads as TGTGCCAGCAGCTCAAAGGACTCGAACACCGGGGAGCTGTTTTTT.

The CDR3 bases are TGTGCCAGCAGCTCCACAGGGGGCGTCGTCTCGAATGAGCAGTTCTTC. Translation gives CASSSTGGVVSNEQFF. The rearrangement links TRBV11-2 to TRBJ2-1, with 9 bases that match TRBD1. J lost 7 bases, V lost 4 bases, and 11 bases had no gene match. Germline loops: CDR1 SGHAT, CDR2 FQNNGV. The CDR3 extends over 16 amino acids.

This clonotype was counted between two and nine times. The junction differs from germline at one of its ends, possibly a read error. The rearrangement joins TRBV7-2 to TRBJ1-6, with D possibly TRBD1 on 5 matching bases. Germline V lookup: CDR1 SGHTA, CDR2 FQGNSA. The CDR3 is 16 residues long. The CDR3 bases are TGTGCCAGCAGATTAGGGAGGGACGGTGGGAATTCACCCCTCCACTTT. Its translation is CASRLGRDGGNSPLHF.

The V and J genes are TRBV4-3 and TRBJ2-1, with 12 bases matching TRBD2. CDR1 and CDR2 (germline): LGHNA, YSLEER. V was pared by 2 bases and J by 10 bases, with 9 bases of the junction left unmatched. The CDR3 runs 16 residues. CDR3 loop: CASSQLPGLAGGEQFF. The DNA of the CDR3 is TGCGCCAGCAGCCAACTGCCGGGACTAGCGGGCGGGGAGCAGTTCTTC.

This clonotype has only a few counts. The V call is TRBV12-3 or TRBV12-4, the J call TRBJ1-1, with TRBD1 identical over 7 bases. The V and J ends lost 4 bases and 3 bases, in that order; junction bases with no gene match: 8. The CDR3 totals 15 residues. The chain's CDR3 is CASSSQPGTDTEAFF. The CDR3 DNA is TGTGCCAGCAGTTCACAACCGGGGACAGACACTGAAGCTTTCTTT.

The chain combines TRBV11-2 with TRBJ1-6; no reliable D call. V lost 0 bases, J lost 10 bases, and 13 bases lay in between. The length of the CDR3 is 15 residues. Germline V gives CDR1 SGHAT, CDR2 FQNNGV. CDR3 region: CASSLDRGLRSPLHF. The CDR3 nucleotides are TGTGCCAGCAGCTTAGACCGGGGTTTGCGATCACCCCTCCACTTT.

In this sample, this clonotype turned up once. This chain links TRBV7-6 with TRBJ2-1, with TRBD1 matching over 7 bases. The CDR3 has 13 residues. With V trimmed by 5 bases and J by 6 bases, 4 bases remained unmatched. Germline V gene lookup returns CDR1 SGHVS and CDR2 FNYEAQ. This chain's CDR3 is CASSQGTANEQFF. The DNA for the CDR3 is TGTGCCAGCAGCCAGGGGACAGCCAATGAGCAGTTCTTC.